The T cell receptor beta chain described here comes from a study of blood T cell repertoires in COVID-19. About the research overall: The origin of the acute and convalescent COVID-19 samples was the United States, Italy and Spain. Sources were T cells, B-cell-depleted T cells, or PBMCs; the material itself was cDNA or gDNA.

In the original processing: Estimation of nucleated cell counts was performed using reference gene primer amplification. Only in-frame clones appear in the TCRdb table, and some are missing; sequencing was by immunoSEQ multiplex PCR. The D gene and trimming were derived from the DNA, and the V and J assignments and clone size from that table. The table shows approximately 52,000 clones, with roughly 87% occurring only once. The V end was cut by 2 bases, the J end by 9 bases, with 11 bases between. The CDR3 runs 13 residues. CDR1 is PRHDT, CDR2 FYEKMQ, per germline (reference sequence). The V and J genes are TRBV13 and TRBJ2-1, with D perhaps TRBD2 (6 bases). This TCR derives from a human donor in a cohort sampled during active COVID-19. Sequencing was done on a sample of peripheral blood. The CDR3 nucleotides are TGTGCCAGCAGCTTATACTCGGGAGTTGAGCAGTTCTTC. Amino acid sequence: CASSLYSGVEQFF.